This is a list of T cell receptor beta chains from one sample in a study of regulatory T cells in long-lasting Graves disease. TCRdb ran MiXCR on the multiplex PCR reads and lists one entry per CDR3 protein. The table shows roughly 560,000 distinct CDR3 sequences, with about 16% occurring only once. The same data also contributed to another study, on T cells in Graves' hyperthyroidism and ophthalmopathy.

The specimen was peripheral blood mononuclear cells (PBMCs), collected at new diagnosis, from a patient treated with antithyroid drugs. These receptors originate from a woman aged 40 to 65 with Graves disease. Each CDR3 is given with its conserved first and last residue. D genes are given only for firm matches. Clone sizes are given selectively: once, few, many, or a class where the clone is expanded.

D gene	clone size	V gene	J gene	CDR3 DNA	CDR3 protein
TRBD1	many	TRBV3-1	TRBJ1-1	TGTGCCAGCAGCCAAGACGACAGGGGTTTGGCTTTCTTT	CASSQDDRGLAFF
TRBD1	many	TRBV6-1	TRBJ2-1	TGTGCCAGCAGCACGTACCAGGGGGATGAGCAGTTCTTC	CASSTYQGDEQFF
-	-	TRBV29-1	TRBJ2-2	TGCAGCGTTGAAGACAGGACAGCCAGAGAGCTGTTTTTT	CSVEDRTARELFF
-	many	TRBV6-2/TRBV6-3	TRBJ1-2	TGTGCCAGCTCGTCGGGGAACTATGGCTACACCTTC	CASSSGNYGYTF
-	many	TRBV7-2	TRBJ2-1	TGTGCCAGCAGCTCGGTAAGGGCGGGGAGGAACAATGAGCAGTTCTTC	CASSSVRAGRNNEQFF
TRBD1	many	TRBV18	TRBJ2-1	TGTGCCAGCTCACCGAAAAACTACGGGACAGGTAATGAGCAGTTCTTC	CASSPKNYGTGNEQFF
-	once	TRBV4-1	TRBJ1-4	TGCGCCAGCAGCCTAATAGGGGTCGGGGCTGAAAAACTGTTTTTT	CASSLIGVGAEKLFF
-	few	TRBV7-2	TRBJ2-3	TGTGCCAGCAGCCCGCGCGGGGACGGCACAGATACGCAGTATTTT	CASSPRGDGTDTQYF
-	-	TRBV7-2	TRBJ1-2	TGTGCCAGCAGCTTTCCCGCCGGGGGTTTGGACTATGGCTACACCTTC	CASSFPAGGLDYGYTF
-	-	TRBV18	TRBJ1-3	TGTGCCAGCTCACCACTTGCGCCGGCGAACTTTGGAAACACCATATATTTT	CASSPLAPANFGNTIYF
-	many	TRBV5-1	TRBJ1-1	TGCGCCAGCAACAGGGATCCAGACACTGAAGCTTTCTTT	CASNRDPDTEAFF
-	many	TRBV5-1	TRBJ1-4	TGCGCCAGCAGCCTCGGGACCCCTGCAACTAATGAAAAACTGTTTTTT	CASSLGTPATNEKLFF
TRBD2	-	TRBV20-1	TRBJ2-7	TGCAGTGCTAGAGACGGGGCGGGGGGGCATTACGAGCAGTACTTC	CSARDGAGGHYEQYF
TRBD1	-	TRBV27	TRBJ2-5	TGTGCCAGCAGCTTCCTCGGGACAGGGGAAGAGACCCAGTACTTC	CASSFLGTGEETQYF
-	-	TRBV12-5	TRBJ1-6	TGTGCTAGTGGTTTGGTACTCGGACAAGATAATTCACCCCTCCACTTT	CASGLVLGQDNSPLHF
TRBD2	-	TRBV20-1	TRBJ2-3	TGCAGTGCTATCCGGGAGGAGGTTAGCACAGATACGCAGTATTTT	CSAIREEVSTDTQYF
-	-	TRBV6-2/TRBV6-3	TRBJ2-2	TGTGCCAGCACCTCTACGACCACCGGGGAGCTGTTTTTT	CASTSTTTGELFF